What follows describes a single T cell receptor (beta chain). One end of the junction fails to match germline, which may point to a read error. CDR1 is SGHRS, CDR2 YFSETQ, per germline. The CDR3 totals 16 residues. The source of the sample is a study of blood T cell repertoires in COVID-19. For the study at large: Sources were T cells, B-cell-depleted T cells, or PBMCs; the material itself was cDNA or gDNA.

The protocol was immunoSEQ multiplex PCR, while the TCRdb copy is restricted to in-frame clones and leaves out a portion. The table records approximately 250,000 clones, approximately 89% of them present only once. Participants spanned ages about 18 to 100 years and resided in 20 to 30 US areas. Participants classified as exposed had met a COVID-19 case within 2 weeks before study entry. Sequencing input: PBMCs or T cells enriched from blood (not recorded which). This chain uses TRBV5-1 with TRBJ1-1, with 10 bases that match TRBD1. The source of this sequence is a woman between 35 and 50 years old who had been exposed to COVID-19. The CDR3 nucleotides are TGTGCCAGTACGTCGACAGGGGGCGCGAGAAACACTGAAGCTTTCTTT. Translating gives CASTSTGGARNTEAFF.